This T cell receptor (beta chain) originates from a study of low-dose radiotherapy and immunotherapy resistance in tumors. Time point denoted: before trial treatment. Trimming left V 1 base short and J 0 bases short, with 5 bases between. This CDR3 is built from 14 residues. Gene-specific TRAV and TRBV primers were used for first-strand cDNA, covering alpha and beta chains. TCR amplification used 15 to 20 PCR cycles, a constant-region primer and a V-primer adapter. TCRdb passed the reads through MiXCR, listing each CDR3 protein once. This sample yields tens of thousands of distinct CDR3 sequences, of which around 29% are seen a single time; 11% belongs to the top ten. This clonotype showed up many times.

The starting material was PBMCs, obtained before treatment. This chain links TRBV12-3 or TRBV12-4 with TRBJ2-3; D not resolved. The clonotype comes from a female donor with ovarian cancer. The CDR3 coding sequence is TGTGCCAGCAGTTTAGTCTGGAGCACAGATACGCAGTATTTT. Protein sequence: CASSLVWSTDTQYF.